This T cell receptor (beta chain) was found in a study of cytotoxic CD8 clonotypes in ibrutinib-treated CLL. Study conclusions and caveats: Clonality measured at baseline exceeded age-matched healthy donors, tracking circulating CD8+ T-cell counts. Clonality increased at ibrutinib response and stayed stable in sustained remission. At progression, however, it fell back toward baseline.

Points on this clone: Its specificity is unknown.

Target depth was 1 in 200,000 to 1 in 1 million T cells, about 10x per clonotype. Clones were sequenced by immunoSEQ multiplex PCR, and TCRdb holds only the in-frame ones, with some missing. The table has 150,000 or so clones, less than 85% seen once. Germline V gene data show CDR1 as KGHSH and CDR2 as LQKENI. V lost 4 bases to trimming and J lost 5 bases, with 11 bases between them. This CDR3 has 14 amino acids. Extraction of 1.5 to 2.5 micrograms of genomic DNA from cryopreserved PBMCs supplied material for TCR beta libraries. The chain combines TRBV18 with TRBJ2-2; D unclear. The receptor was isolated from a human donor with chronic lymphocytic leukemia. Specimen: PBMCs, collected after 24 months of ibrutinib treatment. CDR3 residues: CASSRPSGTGELFF. The CDR3 coding sequence is TGTGCCAGCTCACGGCCCTCTGGGACCGGGGAGCTGTTTTTT.